Shown below are 2 T cell receptor beta chains from a single sample sequenced in a study of shared clonotypes between healthy human individuals. Clones were read by immunoSEQ multiplex PCR, and TCRdb kept only the in-frame ones, dropping some. The table lists a few million clones, roughly 92% of them singletons. The material sequenced was naive CD4+ T cells sorted from blood. Stated subset: CD45RA+ positively selected. Receptors were obtained from a man between 18 and 35 years old in good health.

The chain couples TRBV9 to TRBJ1-1; D not resolved. Germline lookup yields CDR1 SGDLS and CDR2 YYNGEE. V gave up 4 bases and J gave up 0 bases, with 13 bases separating them. CDR3 size: 15 residues. CDR3 nucleotide sequence: TGTGCCAGCAGCCGTAGCCCGGCCCTGAACACTGAAGCTTTCTTT. It is translated as CASSRSPALNTEAFF.

The chain joins TRBV15 to TRBJ2-7; D possibly uses TRBD1 or TRBD2 (5 bases each). The V end was cut by 3 bases, the J end by 2 bases, with 14 bases between. The germline V gene encodes CDR1 LNHNV and CDR2 YYDKDF (reference sequence). The CDR3 sequence is 15 residues long. The CDR3: CATSSQGPGAYEQYF. DNA for the CDR3: TGTGCCACCAGCAGCCAGGGACCCGGAGCCTACGAGCAGTACTTC.